The sequence of this T cell receptor beta chain was determined in a study of T cells in Graves' hyperthyroidism and ophthalmopathy. Study as a whole: Peripheral blood was taken when the disease was first diagnosed, before any treatment began.

The CDR3 extends over 14 amino acids. Trimming stripped 1 base from V and 8 bases from J, with 14 bases between. Germline V gene sequence: CDR1 MGHDK, CDR2 SYGVNS. Researchers barred patients who had uncontrolled infection, other autoimmune disease, pregnancy or lactation. The authors obtained PBMCs from over 8.5 ml of fresh peripheral blood. Amplification yielded TCR beta CDR3 regions, with RNA transcripts as the source. Carried out on the TCR CDR3, a first-round RT-PCR used the HTBI primer set. TCRdb itself ran the multiplex PCR reads through MiXCR, one entry per CDR3 protein. The sample carries about 480,000 distinct CDR3 sequences, approximately 22% recorded once.

Sequenced input: blood. The chain joins TRBV25-1 to TRBJ1-2, with a weak D call TRBD1 (6 bases). The receptor comes from a woman in her 70s with Graves' ophthalmopathy. CDR3 region: CASSEWTQGSGYTF. The DNA for the CDR3 is TGTGCCAGCAGTGAATGGACACAGGGTAGCGGCTACACCTTC.